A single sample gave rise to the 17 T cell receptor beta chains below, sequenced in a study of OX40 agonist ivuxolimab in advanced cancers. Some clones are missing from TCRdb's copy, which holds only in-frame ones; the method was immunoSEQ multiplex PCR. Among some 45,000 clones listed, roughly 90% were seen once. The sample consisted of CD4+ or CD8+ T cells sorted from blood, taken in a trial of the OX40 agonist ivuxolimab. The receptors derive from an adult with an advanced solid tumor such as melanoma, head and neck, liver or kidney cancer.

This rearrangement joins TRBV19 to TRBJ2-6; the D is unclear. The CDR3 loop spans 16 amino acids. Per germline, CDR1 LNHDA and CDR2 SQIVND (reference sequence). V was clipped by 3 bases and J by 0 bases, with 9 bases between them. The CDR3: CASSIPQSSGANVLTF. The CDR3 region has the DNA TGTGCCAGTAGTATCCCACAGAGCTCTGGGGCCAACGTCCTGACTTTC.

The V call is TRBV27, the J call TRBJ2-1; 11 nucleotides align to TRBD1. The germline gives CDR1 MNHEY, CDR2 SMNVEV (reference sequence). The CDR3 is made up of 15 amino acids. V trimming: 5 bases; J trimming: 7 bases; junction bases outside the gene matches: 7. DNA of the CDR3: TGTGCCAGCAGTCCCGGGACAGGGGGGGATAATGAGCAGTTCTTC. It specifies CASSPGTGGDNEQFF.

The CDR3 DNA is TGTGCCAGCAGTTTTGTGGTTAATCAGCCCCAGCATTTT. Protein: CASSFVVNQPQHF. This chain joins TRBV28 and TRBJ1-5; D not resolved. The length of the CDR3 is 13 residues. Germline-derived CDR1 and CDR2 are MDHEN and SYDVKM. V gave up 3 bases and J gave up 4 bases, with 7 bases separating them.

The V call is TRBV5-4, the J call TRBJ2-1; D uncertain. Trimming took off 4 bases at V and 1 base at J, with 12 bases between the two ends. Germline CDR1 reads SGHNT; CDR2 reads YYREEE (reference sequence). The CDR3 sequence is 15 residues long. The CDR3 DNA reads TGTGCCAGCAGCCCTTCTGAGTGGTCCTACAATGAGCAGTTCTTC. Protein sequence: CASSPSEWSYNEQFF.

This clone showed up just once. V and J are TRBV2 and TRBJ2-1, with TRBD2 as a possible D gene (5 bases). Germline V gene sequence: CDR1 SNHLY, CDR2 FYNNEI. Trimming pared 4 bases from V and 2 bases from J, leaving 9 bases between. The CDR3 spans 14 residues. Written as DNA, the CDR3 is TGTGCCAGCAGTGGGGTGGAGGCCTACAATGAGCAGTTCTTC. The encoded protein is CASSGVEAYNEQFF.

For the CDR3, the DNA is TGTGCCAGCAGCATACTCGGCTACGAGCAGTACTTC. Translation: CASSILGYEQYF. J is TRBJ2-7 and V is TRBV7-8; no definite D call. The CDR3 consists of 12 residues. V was trimmed by 5 bases and J by 3 bases, leaving 8 bases between them. Germline CDR1 reads SGHVS; CDR2 reads FQNEAQ.

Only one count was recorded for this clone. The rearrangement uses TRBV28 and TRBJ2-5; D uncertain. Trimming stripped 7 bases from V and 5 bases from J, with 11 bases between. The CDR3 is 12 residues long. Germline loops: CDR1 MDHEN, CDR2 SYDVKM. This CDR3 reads CASTSRPETQYF. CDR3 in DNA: TGTGCCAGCACCTCCCGACCGGAGACCCAGTACTTC.

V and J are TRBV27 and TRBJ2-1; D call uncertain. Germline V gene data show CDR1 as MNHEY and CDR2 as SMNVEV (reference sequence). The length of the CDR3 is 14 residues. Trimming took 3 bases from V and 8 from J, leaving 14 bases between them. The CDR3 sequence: CASSFQLSWDEQFF. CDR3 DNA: TGTGCCAGCAGTTTCCAATTGTCGTGGGATGAGCAGTTCTTC.

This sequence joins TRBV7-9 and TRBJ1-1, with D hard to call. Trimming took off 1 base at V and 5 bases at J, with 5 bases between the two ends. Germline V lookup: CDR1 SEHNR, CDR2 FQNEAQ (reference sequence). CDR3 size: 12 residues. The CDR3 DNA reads TGTGCCAGCAGCTTAGTCGAAACTGAAGCTTTCTTT. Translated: CASSLVETEAFF.

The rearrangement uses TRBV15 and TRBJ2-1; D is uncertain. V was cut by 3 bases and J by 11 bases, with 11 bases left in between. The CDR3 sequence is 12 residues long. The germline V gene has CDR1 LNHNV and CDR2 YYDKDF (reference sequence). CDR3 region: CATSSTLGKQFF. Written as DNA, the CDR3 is TGTGCCACCAGCAGCACCTTAGGGAAGCAGTTCTTC. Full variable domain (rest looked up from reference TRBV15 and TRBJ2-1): DAMVIQNPRYQVTQFGKPVTLSCSQTLNHNVMYWYQQKSSQAPKLLFHYYDKDFNNEADTPDNFQSRRPNTSFCFLDIRSPGLGDTAMYLCATSSTLGKQFFGPGTRLTVL.

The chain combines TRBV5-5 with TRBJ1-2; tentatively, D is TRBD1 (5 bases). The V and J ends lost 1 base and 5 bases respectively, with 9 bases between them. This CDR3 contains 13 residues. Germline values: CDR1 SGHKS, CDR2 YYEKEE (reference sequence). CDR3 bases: TGTGCCAGCAGCTTGTTCGGGGGGTATGGCTACACCTTC. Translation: CASSLFGGYGYTF.

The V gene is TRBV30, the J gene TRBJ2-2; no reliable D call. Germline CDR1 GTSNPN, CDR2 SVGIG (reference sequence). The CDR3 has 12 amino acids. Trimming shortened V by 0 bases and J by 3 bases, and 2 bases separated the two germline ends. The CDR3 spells CAWSVHTGELFF. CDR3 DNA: TGTGCCTGGAGTGTGCACACCGGGGAGCTGTTTTTT.

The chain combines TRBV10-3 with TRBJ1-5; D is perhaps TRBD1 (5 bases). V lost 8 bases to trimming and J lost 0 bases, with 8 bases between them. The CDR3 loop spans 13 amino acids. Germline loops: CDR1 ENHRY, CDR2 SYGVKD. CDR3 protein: CAIGGGSNQPQHF. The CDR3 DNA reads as TGTGCCATCGGGGGTGGTAGCAATCAGCCCCAGCATTTT.

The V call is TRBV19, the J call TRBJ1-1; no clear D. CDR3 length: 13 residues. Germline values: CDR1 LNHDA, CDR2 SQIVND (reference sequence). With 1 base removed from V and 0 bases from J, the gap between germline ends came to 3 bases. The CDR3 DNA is TGTGCCAGTAGTATAGGGGTGAACACTGAAGCTTTCTTT. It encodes CASSIGVNTEAFF.

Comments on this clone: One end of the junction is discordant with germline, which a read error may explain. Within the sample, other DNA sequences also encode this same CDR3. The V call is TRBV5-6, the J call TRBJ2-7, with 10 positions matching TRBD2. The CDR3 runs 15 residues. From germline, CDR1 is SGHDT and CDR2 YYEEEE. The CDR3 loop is CASRLGLAGAGEQYF. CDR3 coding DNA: TGTGCCAGCCGCTTGGGCCTAGCGGGGGCGGGGGAGCAGTACTTC.

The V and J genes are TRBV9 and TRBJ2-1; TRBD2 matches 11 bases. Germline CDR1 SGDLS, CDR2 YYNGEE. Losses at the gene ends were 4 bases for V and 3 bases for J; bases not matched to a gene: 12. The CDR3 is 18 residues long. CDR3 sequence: CASSLPAGTSGVYNEQFF. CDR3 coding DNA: TGTGCCAGCAGCCTACCGGCCGGGACTAGCGGAGTCTACAATGAGCAGTTCTTC.

The CDR3 DNA is TGCGCCAGCAGCCAACCACATGGAGACACTGAAGCTTTCTTT. Its protein product is CASSQPHGDTEAFF. The V gene is TRBV4-1, the J gene TRBJ1-1; D gene unclear. V was pared by 2 bases and J by 3 bases, with 10 bases between. The CDR3 is made up of 14 amino acids. Germline CDR1 is MGHRA and CDR2 is YSYEKL.